A selection of T cell receptor beta chains follows, all from one sample in a study of long-term antiretroviral therapy in people with HIV. Some clones are missing from TCRdb's copy, which holds only in-frame ones; the method was immunoSEQ multiplex PCR. The sample consists of about 48,000 clones, around 84% of them appearing once. The sequences come from unsorted PBMCs, collected 0.8 years after starting antiretroviral therapy. These TCRs come from a woman under 30 with HIV. CDR3s leave out the opening cysteine and the closing phenylalanine or tryptophan. Size is stated for part of the rows, as once, few or many counts, or as a class when the clone is expanded.

-	TRBV27	TRBJ1-1	ASSLIPGAGTEAF
few	TRBV29-1	TRBJ2-7	SVERVDRGSYEQY
-	TRBV7-9	TRBJ1-4	ASSSGQMLQNEKLF
-	TRBV13	TRBJ2-2	ASSLGSRELF
once	TRBV5-1	TRBJ2-1	ASSLAADYNEQF
-	TRBV4-1	TRBJ1-1	ASSQGPLDRDAF
-	TRBV19	TRBJ2-7	ASSMTGLWSEQY
few	TRBV6-6	TRBJ1-5	ASSSEGYQPQH
-	TRBV9	TRBJ2-5	ASNPGSLGETQY
-	TRBV11-2	TRBJ2-3	ASSFWGNADTQY
-	TRBV5-1	TRBJ2-2	ASSWGLAGGDTGELF
-	TRBV5-1	TRBJ2-2	ASRNPGAAPGELF
-	TRBV28	TRBJ1-5	ASTLDRGAQGQH
-	TRBV19	TRBJ2-7	ASSISLLRYEQY
-	TRBV28	TRBJ2-2	ASSFLGTSGTGELF
-	TRBV19	TRBJ2-2	ASSFSSGELF
-	TRBV21-1	TRBJ2-1	ASSKNWARNEQF
-	TRBV7-8	TRBJ1-3	ASSLTVTSGNTIY
-	TRBV11-2	TRBJ2-4	ASSLNGLAKNIQY
-	TRBV19	TRBJ2-1	ASSIGGLADLTHNEQF
-	TRBV28	TRBJ2-1	ASSLSGYNEQF
-	TRBV11-2	TRBJ2-7	AILQGNEQY
-	TRBV5-1	TRBJ2-2	ASSPTGGNTGELF
-	TRBV9	TRBJ2-7	ASGGFPPNYEQY